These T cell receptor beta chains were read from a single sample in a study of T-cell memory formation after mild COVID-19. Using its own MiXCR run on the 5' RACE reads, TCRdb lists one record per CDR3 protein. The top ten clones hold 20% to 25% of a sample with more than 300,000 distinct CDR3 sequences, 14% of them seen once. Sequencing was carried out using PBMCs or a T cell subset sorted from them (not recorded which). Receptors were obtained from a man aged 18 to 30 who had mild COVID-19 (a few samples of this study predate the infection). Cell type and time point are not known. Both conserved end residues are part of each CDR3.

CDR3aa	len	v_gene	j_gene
CASSIRTGESEQYF	14	TRBV5-1	TRBJ2-7
CASSQWTGTQETQYF	15	TRBV3-1	TRBJ2-5
CASSYVGAGGYTDTQYF	17	TRBV6-2/TRBV6-3	TRBJ2-3
CASSQDRDRRGYTF	14	TRBV4-3	TRBJ1-2
CASSPGQDSEAFF	13	TRBV7-3	TRBJ1-1
CASWVAGESPLHF	13	TRBV28	TRBJ1-6
CASARGGGEEKLFF	14	TRBV28	TRBJ1-4
CASSPMFGDTQYF	13	TRBV7-2	TRBJ2-3
CASSLEQEQFF	11	TRBV5-1	TRBJ2-1
CASSESSAPGAFF	13	TRBV10-1	TRBJ1-1
CASRPGTVTTGELFF	15	TRBV28	TRBJ2-2
CSARESNTTTNEKLFF	16	TRBV20-1	TRBJ1-4
CASSLRLNYGYTF	13	TRBV12-3/TRBV12-4	TRBJ1-2
CASSTTGTPGTEAFF	15	TRBV7-3	TRBJ1-1
CSVDARGSNTEAFF	14	TRBV20-1	TRBJ1-1